The 27 T cell receptor beta chains below were found in one sample sequenced in a study of breast tumors, draining lymph nodes, adjacent tissues. TCRdb recomputed calls from the multiplex PCR reads with MiXCR, one row per CDR3 protein. The data contain some 85,000 distinct CDR3 sequences, approximately 30% of them seen just once; the ten biggest clones take up 8.1%. Axillary draining lymph nodes of breast cancer patients supplied the node samples. The sequenced material came from axillary lymph node tissue. All receptors derive from a female donor with breast cancer. Some clones in this sample may be carry-over from other donors' samples.

In the case of this clonotype: Mismatch with germline at one junction end may stem from a read error. The gene calls are TRBV5-5 and TRBJ2-2; weak D call: TRBD2 (5 bases). Germline CDR1 reads SGHKS; CDR2 reads YYEKEE (reference sequence). The CDR3 contains 14 residues. The CDR3 here is CTSGDGGNTGELFF. Written as DNA, the CDR3 is TGTACCAGCGGCGACGGCGGCAACACCGGGGAGCTGTTTTTT.

The chain is built from TRBV11-3 and TRBJ1-5, with unresolved D. The CDR3 is 19 residues long. Germline CDR1 reads SGHNT; CDR2 reads YENEEA. Deletions cut 5 bases from V and 1 base from J, with 24 bases between. CDR3 coding DNA: TGTGCCAGCAGCCCACTCTGGTCCAGCGGCCAAGACAGCAATCAGCCCCAGCATTTT. Residues: CASSPLWSSGQDSNQPQHF.

This clonotype came up many times. The V gene is TRBV7-9, the J gene TRBJ2-1, with 8 bases matching TRBD2. CDR1 and CDR2 from the germline V gene are SEHNR and FQNEAQ (reference sequence). The CDR3 sequence is 14 residues long. The J segment lost 9 bases and the V segment lost 5 bases, leaving 9 bases of the junction unmatched. Here the CDR3 DNA reads TGTGCCAGCAGCCCCCCCGGGGGGGCGGGTGAGCAGTTCTTC. Residues: CASSPPGGAGEQFF.

In this sample, this clonotype turned up many times. The gene calls are TRBV11-2 and TRBJ2-3; D ambiguous. In germline, CDR1 is SGHAT, CDR2 FQNNGV. Trimming removed 5 bases at V and 7 bases at J, with 10 bases between. The CDR3 has 12 residues. In DNA form, the CDR3 reads TGTGCCAGCAGCCCTTTAGCCCATACGCAGTATTTT. This gives the protein CASSPLAHTQYF.

This clonotype was detected ten times or more. The chain links TRBV5-8 to TRBJ1-3; D not resolved. This CDR3 is 14 amino acids long. V shed 6 bases and J shed 0 bases, with 10 bases lying between them. Germline V CDR1 and CDR2: SGHTS, YDEGEE. As DNA, the CDR3 is TGTGCCAGCACCACAGCCAACTCTGGAAACACCATATATTTT. Its translation: CASTTANSGNTIYF.

This clonotype was seen many times. The chain joins TRBV30 to TRBJ2-7; D is possibly TRBD2 (6 bases). V was pared by 0 bases and J by 1 base, with 13 bases between. This CDR3 is 15 amino acids long. CDR1 and CDR2 (germline): GTSNPN, SVGIG (reference sequence). As DNA, the CDR3 is TGTGCCTGGAGTGTTACGGGGACTTTATCCTACGAGCAGTACTTC. Protein product: CAWSVTGTLSYEQYF.

As to this clonotype: A read error is possible here, since a much larger clone lies one base away. The rearrangement links TRBV6-6 to TRBJ1-5, with D unclear. The CDR3 runs to 14 residues. Per germline, CDR1 MNHNY and CDR2 SVGAGI (reference sequence). The CDR3 nucleotides are TGTGCCGGCAGTTACGGCCGGGTCAATCAGCCCCAGCATTTT. It codes for CAGSYGRVNQPQHF.

Note on this clonotype: Given a much more abundant clone one base away, this may be a read error. The rearrangement uses TRBV28 and TRBJ2-7; TRBD1 agrees at 8 bases. The CDR3 runs 13 residues. V gave up 10 bases and J gave up 4 bases; unmatched junction bases: 9. CDR1 and CDR2 from the germline V gene are MDHEN and SYDVKM. CDR3 in amino acids: CANNGWTGYEQYF. The CDR3 DNA is TGTGCCAACAACGGATGGACAGGGTACGAGCAGTACTTC.

This clonotype has at least ten counts. The CDR3 bases are TGCAGTGCTCAGGCCGCTCGCGTGGGTGGCTACACCTTC. Protein product: CSAQAARVGGYTF. V is TRBV20-1 and J is TRBJ1-2, with D uncertain. V was trimmed by 5 bases and J by 7 bases, leaving 17 bases between them. The CDR3 is 13 amino acids. Germline V gene lookup returns CDR1 DFQATT and CDR2 SNEGSKA (reference sequence).

The V and J genes are TRBV5-4 and TRBJ2-5, with D unresolved. Germline V gene lookup returns CDR1 SGHNT and CDR2 YYREEE (reference sequence). The CDR3 sequence is 15 residues long. Between the trimmed V and J ends, which lost 3 bases and 5 bases, there was a span of 17 bases. CDR3: CASSSPLRTGETQYF. DNA of the CDR3: TGTGCCAGCAGCTCCCCATTGCGTACGGGTGAGACCCAGTACTTC. Full variable domain (outside the CDR3, taken from reference TRBV5-4 and TRBJ2-5): ETGVTQSPTHLIKTRGQQVTLRCSSQSGHNTVSWYQQALGQGPQFIFQYYREEENGRGNFPPRFSGLQFPNYSSELNVNALELDDSALYLCASSSPLRTGETQYFGPGTRLLVL.

This clonotype was seen repeatedly, ten times or more. V usage is TRBV13 and J usage is TRBJ2-7; 11 bases match TRBD1. Trimming at V came to 4 bases and at J to 3 bases, leaving 11 bases not matched to a gene. This CDR3 region has 17 residues. CDR1 and CDR2 (germline): PRHDT, FYEKMQ (reference sequence). The CDR3 is CASSSPISGTGGYEQYF. The CDR3, as DNA: TGTGCCAGCAGCTCACCGATCTCCGGGACAGGGGGCTACGAGCAGTACTTC.

A note on this clonotype: The conserved phenylalanine or tryptophan is not found at the CDR3 terminus, so this likely reflects a read error. This chain links TRBV24-1 with TRBJ2-1; TRBD2 aligns across 12 bases. V lost 1 base, J lost 7 bases, and 10 bases stayed unmatched. The CDR3 extends over 18 amino acids. Germline V CDR1 and CDR2: KGHDR, SFDVKD. CDR3 in DNA: TGTGCCACCAGTGATTTTCCCTCGACTAGCGGGAGAAGTAATGAGCAGTTCTTG. Its translation is CATSDFPSTSGRSNEQFL.

V gene TRBV13 combines with J gene TRBJ2-4, with a tentative D call TRBD1 (7 bases). Germline loops: CDR1 PRHDT, CDR2 FYEKMQ (reference sequence). V gave up 2 bases and J gave up 0 bases, with 14 bases separating them. CDR3 length: 17 amino acids. The CDR3 DNA reads TGTGCCAGCAGCTTACCAGGGGGGCGCCTAGCCAAAAACATTCAGTACTTC. Its translation is CASSLPGGRLAKNIQYF.

In DNA, the CDR3 is TGTGCCAGCAGTTCCCGGATAATCACAGGGGGTGGGGAAAAACTGTTTTTT. Protein sequence: CASSSRIITGGGEKLFF. The chain has TRBV6-2 or TRBV6-3 and TRBJ1-4, with TRBD1 matching over 8 bases. Per germline, CDR1 MNHEY and CDR2 SVGEGT. This CDR3 has 17 residues. V lost 4 bases, J lost 8 bases, and 15 bases stayed unmatched.

This clonotype was counted at least ten times. The V gene is TRBV19, the J gene TRBJ2-7; D is unclear. Germline V gene sequence: CDR1 LNHDA, CDR2 SQIVND (reference sequence). The CDR3 is made up of 13 amino acids. V gave up 3 bases and J gave up 9 bases, with 15 bases separating them. CDR3 residues: CASSINGRAGQYF. The CDR3 region has the DNA TGTGCCAGTAGTATTAATGGAAGGGCCGGGCAGTACTTC.

This clonotype was observed at least ten times. The V call is TRBV6-6, the J call TRBJ2-6, with 8 bases lining up with TRBD1. The CDR3 is 21 residues long. Trimming cost V 8 bases and J 0 bases; bases outside gene matches: 21. Per the germline V gene, CDR1 is MNHNY and CDR2 is SVGAGI (reference sequence). The CDR3 here is CASARRGVQGAEISGANVLTF. CDR3 nucleotides: TGTGCCAGCGCCCGCAGAGGGGTTCAGGGGGCTGAAATCTCTGGGGCCAACGTCCTGACTTTC.

This clonotype occurred many times. V is TRBV27 and J is TRBJ2-7; D assignment may be TRBD1 or TRBD2 (5 bases each). The CDR3 totals 13 residues. The V gene lost 1 base and the J gene lost 4 bases, with 8 bases spanning the gap. The germline CDR1 and CDR2 sequences are MNHEY and SMNVEV (reference sequence). The CDR3 sequence: CASSLLGPYEQYF. As DNA, the CDR3 is TGTGCCAGCAGTTTATTGGGACCATACGAGCAGTACTTC.

To note about this clonotype: Compared with germline, one end of the junction differs, possibly owing to a read error. The V call is TRBV19, the J call TRBJ2-5; D may be TRBD2 (6 bases). CDR3 length equals 15 residues. Per germline, CDR1 LNHDA and CDR2 SQIVND (reference sequence). Written as DNA, the CDR3 is TGTGCCAGTAGTATTGGGTATCGGACTAAGAGACCCAATACTTTC. Translation: CASSIGYRTKRPNTF. The whole variable domain, filled in from reference TRBV19 and TRBJ2-5, reads DGGITQSPKYLFRKEGQNVTLSCEQNLNHDAMYWYRQDPGQGLRLIYYSQIVNDFQKGDIAEGYSVSREKKESFPLTVTSAQKNPTAFYLCASSIGYRTKRPNTFGPGTRLLVL.

Ten or more counts support this clonotype. V gene TRBV6-2 or TRBV6-3 combines with J gene TRBJ1-5; TRBD1 aligns across 9 bases. CDR1 is MNHEY, CDR2 SVGEGT, per germline. Losses at the gene ends were 6 bases for V and 2 bases for J; bases not matched to a gene: 2. CDR3 length equals 14 residues. The CDR3 bases are TGTGCCAGCAGCCGGGACAGGGGCAATCAGCCCCAGCATTTT. Its protein is CASSRDRGNQPQHF.

The V and J genes are TRBV7-3 and TRBJ2-2; 12 bases match TRBD2. The germline V gene encodes CDR1 SGHTA and CDR2 FQGTGA. The CDR3 has 17 residues. V dropped 5 bases and J dropped 3; count of bases not matched to a gene: 7. The chain's CDR3 is CASSLSPSGRDTGELFF. Here the CDR3 DNA reads TGTGCCAGCAGCCTAAGCCCTAGCGGGAGGGACACCGGGGAGCTGTTTTTT.

This clonotype came up many times. The chain links TRBV20-1 to TRBJ1-3; maybe TRBD1 (5 bases). V lost 0 bases and J 0 bases, leaving 18 bases between the germline ends. The CDR3 runs to 18 residues. Germline V lookup: CDR1 DFQATT, CDR2 SNEGSKA (reference sequence). CDR3 protein: CSARDRSLGPLSGNTIYF. CDR3 coding DNA: TGCAGTGCTAGAGACCGAAGCCTGGGACCCCTCTCTGGAAACACCATATATTTT.

For this clonotype: A clone one base away is much larger, so this may be a read error. The V and J genes are TRBV6-2 or TRBV6-3 and TRBJ2-3; TRBD2 might be the D (10 bases). The V and J ends lost 6 bases and 6 bases respectively, with 25 bases between them. This CDR3 spans 17 amino acids. Looked up from germline, CDR1 is MNHEY and CDR2 is SVGEGT. CDR3 DNA sequence: TGTGCCAGCAGGCACAGGGGGCTAGCGGGAGCGCTTGATACGCAGTATTTT. It yields the protein CASRHRGLAGALDTQYF.

This clonotype was counted at least ten times. This sequence joins TRBV5-8 and TRBJ1-6; no reliable D call. The length of the CDR3 is 13 residues. V shed 4 bases and J shed 5 bases, with 7 bases lying between them. Germline V gene lookup returns CDR1 SGHTS and CDR2 YDEGEE. Written as DNA, the CDR3 is TGTGCCAGCAGCCGTAGGAATAATTCACCCCTCCACTTT. Its protein is CASSRRNNSPLHF.

This clonotype showed up many times. The chain links TRBV4-1 to TRBJ1-2, with TRBD1 matching 8 bases. Trimming at V came to 5 bases and at J to 2 bases, leaving 13 bases not matched to a gene. The CDR3 is 17 residues long. Germline V gene sequence: CDR1 MGHRA, CDR2 YSYEKL. The CDR3 loop reads CASSTRQGAMGNYGYTF. CDR3 DNA sequence: TGCGCCAGCAGCACCCGGCAGGGGGCGATGGGCAACTATGGCTACACCTTC.

There are a few counts of this clonotype. The chain combines TRBV6-2 or TRBV6-3 with TRBJ2-4; either TRBD1 or TRBD2 may fit D (6 bases each). In germline, CDR1 is MNHEY, CDR2 SVGEGT. V dropped 6 bases and J dropped 5 bases, with 23 bases sitting between them. The CDR3 sequence is 17 residues long. The CDR3 DNA is TGTGCCAGCAGGGATCCCCCGGGCCCCGGGGGCGAAAACATTCAGTACTTC. Translated, it gives CASRDPPGPGGENIQYF.

V and J are TRBV30 and TRBJ1-2, with D perhaps TRBD1 (6 bases). The V and J ends lost 8 bases and 0 bases respectively, with 13 bases between them. The germline V gene encodes CDR1 GTSNPN and CDR2 SVGIG (reference sequence). The CDR3 extends over 13 amino acids. CDR3 bases: TGTGCCGGGGGCGGGGCCGCTAACTATGGCTACACCTTC. The encoded protein is CAGGGAANYGYTF.

The V and J genes are TRBV28 and TRBJ1-1; no reliable D call. V lost 3 bases, J lost 7 bases, and 15 bases lay in between. There are 14 residues in the CDR3. In germline, CDR1 is MDHEN, CDR2 SYDVKM. Here the CDR3 reads CASSLDPQVYEAFF. In DNA, the CDR3 is TGTGCCAGCAGTTTGGACCCCCAGGTCTATGAAGCTTTCTTT.